This passage covers 25 T cell receptor beta chains from one sample sequenced in a study of T cells in Graves' hyperthyroidism and ophthalmopathy. Regions amplified from RNA transcripts were the TCR beta CDR3 regions. TCR CDR3 regions were first amplified by RT-PCR with HTBI primers. One entry per CDR3 protein, called by TCRdb with MiXCR from the multiplex PCR reads. Of more than 250,000 distinct CDR3 sequences in the sample, 13% to 15% were seen once. Sample: blood. Receptors were obtained from a woman between 45 and 65 years old with Graves' hyperthyroidism that later progressed to Graves' ophthalmopathy.

This clonotype was counted at least ten times. The V call is TRBV18, the J call TRBJ2-1; 8 nucleotides match TRBD1. Germline V lookup: CDR1 KGHSH, CDR2 LQKENI. V gave up 1 base and J gave up 10 bases; unmatched junction bases: 0. The CDR3 has 12 residues. In DNA, the CDR3 is TGTGCCAGCTCACCACGGGACAGGGAGCAGTTCTTC. Its protein product is CASSPRDREQFF.

This clonotype has ten or more counts. The chain couples TRBV20-1 to TRBJ1-4; D is unclear. Trimming shortened V by 4 bases and J by 2 bases, and 11 bases separated the two germline ends. The CDR3 consists of 14 residues. The V gene's germline CDR1 is DFQATT and CDR2 SNEGSKA (reference sequence). CDR3: CSATPTGTNEKLFF. The CDR3 DNA follows: TGCAGTGCTACCCCGACGGGGACTAATGAAAAACTGTTTTTT.

This clonotype was detected ten times or more. V usage is TRBV3-1 and J usage is TRBJ1-5, with D maybe TRBD1 (5 bases). V was shortened by 0 bases and J by 0 bases, with 9 bases between the two germline ends. The V gene's germline CDR1 is LGHDT and CDR2 YNNKEL (reference sequence). The CDR3 runs 16 residues. The CDR3 here is CASSQETTDSNQPQHF. CDR3 bases: TGTGCCAGCAGCCAAGAAACGACAGATAGCAATCAGCCCCAGCATTTT.

This rearrangement joins TRBV28 to TRBJ2-1, with 10 bases matching TRBD2. Germline lookup yields CDR1 MDHEN and CDR2 SYDVKM. With 6 bases clipped from V and 4 bases from J, the junction kept 6 bases outside the gene matches. The CDR3 is made up of 15 amino acids. The CDR3 loop reads CASRSSGGSYNEQFF. The CDR3 bases are TGTGCCAGCAGGTCTAGCGGGGGATCTTACAATGAGCAGTTCTTC.

In its sample, this clonotype was seen a few times. The rearrangement uses TRBV3-1 and TRBJ2-2, with TRBD2 matching 7 bases. CDR1 LGHDT and CDR2 YNNKEL come from the germline V gene (reference sequence). This CDR3 has 18 amino acids. V lost 1 base to trimming and J lost 0 bases; unmatched junction nucleotides: 8. CDR3 coding DNA: TGTGCCAGCAGCCAAGTAGGAGAGGGGAGGGCGAACACCGGGGAGCTGTTTTTT. Protein product: CASSQVGEGRANTGELFF.

This chain links TRBV27 with TRBJ2-7; the D gene is possibly TRBD2 (6 bases). The CDR3 runs 18 residues. Trimming stripped 4 bases from V and 1 base from J, with 23 bases between. Germline CDR1 and CDR2: MNHEY and SMNVEV (reference sequence). In DNA form, the CDR3 reads TGTGCCAGCAGTTCGATAAAGGGTGGGGGGACCTCATCCTACGAGCAGTACTTC. Translated, it gives CASSSIKGGGTSSYEQYF.

At least ten counts were recorded for this clonotype. The chain recombines TRBV6-1 with TRBJ2-3, with 8 bases aligning to TRBD1. Germline V CDR1 and CDR2: MNHNS, SASEGT. CDR3 size: 15 residues. V dropped 4 bases and J dropped 3; count of bases not matched to a gene: 6. The CDR3: CASSVRQGSTDTQYF. The CDR3 region has the DNA TGTGCCAGCAGTGTTCGACAGGGGAGTACAGATACGCAGTATTTT.

Here the CDR3 reads CASGSGTANTGELFF. In nucleotides, the CDR3 is TGTGCTAGCGGGTCCGGGACAGCTAACACCGGGGAGCTGTTTTTT. The chain is built from TRBV7-7 and TRBJ2-2; D possibly matches TRBD1 or TRBD2 (7 bases each). The CDR3 is 15 amino acids. The V gene's germline CDR1 is SSHAT and CDR2 FNYEAQ (reference sequence).

This clonotype occurred many times. This chain joins TRBV20-1 and TRBJ2-3; D not certain. CDR1 DFQATT and CDR2 SNEGSKA come from the germline V gene (reference sequence). The CDR3 is made up of 14 amino acids. The ends were cut back, 1 base at V and 5 bases at J, with 13 bases in the middle. The CDR3 DNA is TGCAGTGCTAGAGTCGAAGGGCGGCAAGATACGCAGTATTTT. Protein: CSARVEGRQDTQYF.

The chain carries TRBV20-1 and TRBJ2-2, with D tentatively TRBD2 (5 bases). V was cut by 4 bases and J by 0 bases, with 12 bases left in between. This CDR3 is built from 15 residues. In germline, CDR1 is DFQATT, CDR2 SNEGSKA (reference sequence). The CDR3 sequence is CSANSLASNTGELFF. The CDR3, as DNA: TGCAGTGCTAATAGTCTAGCTTCGAACACCGGGGAGCTGTTTTTT.

This clonotype was counted many times. The rearrangement links TRBV30 to TRBJ2-5; TRBD2 matches 7 bases. With V trimmed by 6 bases and J by 4 bases, 14 bases remained unmatched. The CDR3 sequence is 15 residues long. CDR1 and CDR2 (germline): GTSNPN, SVGIG (reference sequence). CDR3 nucleotides: TGTGCCTGTCGGAGGGCGGGAGTCCCTAGAGAGACCCAGTACTTC. Translation gives CACRRAGVPRETQYF.

This clonotype was recorded at least ten times. The chain uses TRBV11-2 and TRBJ2-7; the D gene could be TRBD1 or TRBD2 (5 bases each). The CDR3 loop spans 17 amino acids. In germline, CDR1 is SGHAT, CDR2 FQNNGV. V shed 6 bases and J shed 2 bases, with 23 bases lying between them. CDR3 nucleotides: TGTGCCAGCAGTCATATACACCGGGACCTACACACCTACGAGCAGTACTTC. This translates into CASSHIHRDLHTYEQYF.

This clonotype appeared many times. This chain uses TRBV7-9 with TRBJ1-5; the D is unclear. The germline gives CDR1 SEHNR, CDR2 FQNEAQ (reference sequence). There are 17 residues in the CDR3. V lost 2 bases, J lost 2 bases, and 16 bases lay in between. DNA for the CDR3: TGTGCCAGCAGCTTAATAATTTCGCAATCTGGCAATCAGCCCCAGCATTTT. Protein product: CASSLIISQSGNQPQHF. Full variable domain (missing parts from reference TRBV7-9 and TRBJ1-5): DTGVSQNPRHKITKRGQNVTFRCDPISEHNRLYWYRQTLGQGPEFLTYFQNEAQLEKSRLLSDRFSAERPKGSFSTLEIQRTEQGDSAMYLCASSLIISQSGNQPQHFGDGTRLSIL.

This clonotype showed up many times. The V call is TRBV9, the J call TRBJ2-2, with 11 positions matching TRBD2. CDR1 and CDR2 from the germline V gene are SGDLS and YYNGEE. V shed 2 bases and J 4 bases; nucleotides not matched to a gene: 7. This CDR3 has 17 amino acids. CDR3 residues: CASSVGPTSGSTGELFF. Here the CDR3 DNA reads TGTGCCAGCAGCGTGGGCCCAACTAGCGGGAGCACCGGGGAGCTGTTTTTT. The full variable domain, in which reference TRBV9 and TRBJ2-2 provide the parts outside the CDR3, is DSGVTQTPKHLITATGQRVTLRCSPRSGDLSVYWYQQSLDQGLQFLIQYYNGEERAKGNILERFSAQQFPDLHSELNLSSLELGDSALYFCASSVGPTSGSTGELFFGEGSRLTVL.

This chain connects TRBV9 to TRBJ2-1; tentatively, D is TRBD1 (6 bases). There are 15 residues in the CDR3. V was shortened by 0 bases and J by 1 base, with 8 bases between the two germline ends. The germline V gene has CDR1 SGDLS and CDR2 YYNGEE. CDR3 coding DNA: TGTGCCAGCAGCGTAGATGGACAGTCCTACAATGAGCAGTTCTTC. Translation: CASSVDGQSYNEQFF.

At least ten counts were recorded for this clonotype. The rearrangement joins TRBV2 to TRBJ2-2; 7 nucleotides align to TRBD1. The CDR3 sequence is 15 residues long. V was clipped by 2 bases and J by 3 bases; unmatched bases: 3. CDR1 and CDR2 from the germline V gene are SNHLY and FYNNEI. CDR3 loop: CASSEQGEYTGELFF. The CDR3 DNA sequence: TGTGCCAGCAGTGAACAGGGGGAGTACACCGGGGAGCTGTTTTTT.

This clonotype has a count of ten or more. This chain uses TRBV25-1 with TRBJ1-1, with 8 positions matching TRBD1. Germline CDR1 MGHDK, CDR2 SYGVNS. The CDR3 has 14 amino acids. J gave up 4 bases and V 6 bases, and 7 bases lay outside the gene matches. CDR3 nucleotide sequence: TGTGCCAGCAGCCCGGACAGGGCCGCCACTGAAGCTTTCTTT. Its protein product is CASSPDRAATEAFF.

Many counts were recorded for this clonotype. The chain uses TRBV5-8 and TRBJ2-3; TRBD1 aligns across 9 bases. CDR3 length equals 16 residues. J gave up 5 bases and V 0 bases, and 7 bases lay outside the gene matches. From germline, CDR1 is SGHTS and CDR2 YDEGEE. The CDR3 sequence: CASSLAKWTGEDTQYF. The CDR3 bases are TGTGCCAGCAGCTTGGCCAAATGGACAGGGGAAGATACGCAGTATTTT.

At least ten counts were recorded for this clonotype. The rearrangement uses TRBV27 and TRBJ1-1; 9 bases are shared with TRBD1. The CDR3 contains 19 residues. The germline V gene encodes CDR1 MNHEY and CDR2 SMNVEV (reference sequence). Unmatched junction bases numbered 18, after V lost 6 bases and J lost 1 base. CDR3 coding DNA: TGTGCCAGCAGGCAATCGACCGACCACAGGGGGCGAGGGAACACTGAAGCTTTCTTT. Translation: CASRQSTDHRGRGNTEAFF.

This clonotype was observed a handful of times. The chain is built from TRBV28 and TRBJ1-1, with no clear D. The length of the CDR3 is 13 residues. V lost 5 bases and J 1 base, leaving 8 bases between the germline ends. The germline gives CDR1 MDHEN, CDR2 SYDVKM. CDR3 region: CASSTHQNTEAFF. The CDR3 DNA follows: TGTGCCAGCAGTACCCATCAGAACACTGAAGCTTTCTTT. The full variable domain, with the rest looked up from reference TRBV28 and TRBJ1-1, is DVKVTQSSRYLVKRTGEKVFLECVQDMDHENMFWYRQDPGLGLRLIYFSYDVKMKEKGDIPEGYSVSREKKERFSLILESASTNQTSMYLCASSTHQNTEAFFGQGTRLTVV.

This clonotype was seen only a few times. The CDR3 nucleotides are TGCAGTGCCGAGAAACGGCGGGACCTGAGCGGAAACACCATATATTTT. Translation: CSAEKRRDLSGNTIYF. The chain combines TRBV20-1 with TRBJ1-3; perhaps TRBD1 as D (5 bases). CDR1 and CDR2 from the germline V gene are DFQATT and SNEGSKA (reference sequence). V dropped 6 bases and J dropped 4 bases, with 22 bases sitting between them. The length of the CDR3 is 16 residues.

This clonotype has at least ten counts. V is TRBV19 and J is TRBJ2-1; D unresolved. Trimming took 0 bases from V and 10 from J, leaving 7 bases between them. There are 12 residues in the CDR3. Germline V gene lookup returns CDR1 LNHDA and CDR2 SQIVND (reference sequence). The CDR3 bases are TGTGCCAGTAGTATAGAGGGCGGCGAGCAGTTCTTC. It specifies CASSIEGGEQFF.

This clonotype was found a few times. The conserved final phenylalanine or tryptophan is absent from the CDR3, which likely points to a read error. The chain carries TRBV4-1 and TRBJ2-7; tentatively, D is TRBD1 (6 bases). The CDR3 consists of 16 residues. Germline CDR1 is MGHRA and CDR2 is YSYEKL. V shed 1 base and J shed 0 bases, with 13 bases lying between them. The CDR3 loop is CASSQVNRASSYEQYI. The CDR3 bases are TGCGCCAGCAGCCAAGTTAACAGGGCAAGCTCCTACGAGCAGTACATC.

There are a few counts of this clonotype. The chain has TRBV5-1 and TRBJ1-1, with a tentative D call TRBD1 (6 bases). This CDR3 comprises 15 residues. The germline gives CDR1 SGHRS, CDR2 YFSETQ. Trimming took off 3 bases at V and 1 base at J, with 13 bases between the two ends. The CDR3 nucleotides are TGCGCCAGCAGCTGGGGGGCGGGGGCGAACACTGAAGCTTTCTTT. Translation: CASSWGAGANTEAFF. Based on the CDR3 plus reference TRBV5-1 and TRBJ1-1, the full variable domain is KAGVTQTPRYLIKTRGQQVTLSCSPISGHRSVSWYQQTPGQGLQFLFEYFSETQRNKGNFPGRFSGRQFSNSRSEMNVSTLELGDSALYLCASSWGAGANTEAFFGQGTRLTVV.

This clonotype appeared many times. Written as DNA, the CDR3 is TGTGCCAGCACCGGCCGGGGATACGTCAATCAGCCCCAGCATTTT. Translating gives CASTGRGYVNQPQHF. The rearrangement joins TRBV2 to TRBJ1-5; D not certain. Germline lookup yields CDR1 SNHLY and CDR2 FYNNEI. V was cut by 7 bases and J by 3 bases, with 16 bases left in between. The CDR3 runs to 15 residues.